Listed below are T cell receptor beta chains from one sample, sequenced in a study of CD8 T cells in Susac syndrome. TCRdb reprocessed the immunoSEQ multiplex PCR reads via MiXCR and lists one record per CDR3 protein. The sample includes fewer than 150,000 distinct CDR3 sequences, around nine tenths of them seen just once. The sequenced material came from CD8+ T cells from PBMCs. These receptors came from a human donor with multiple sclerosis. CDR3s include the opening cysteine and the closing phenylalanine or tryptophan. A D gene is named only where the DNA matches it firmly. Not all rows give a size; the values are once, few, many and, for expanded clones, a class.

DNA: TGTGCCAGCAGCTTATCGGGGGCGGGTGAGCAGTACTTC; CDR3: CASSLSGAGEQYF; size: NA; D: NA; V: TRBV11-2; J: TRBJ2-7
DNA: TGTGCCAGCAGCTTAGTGGTGGGGAACAATGAGCAGTTCTTC; CDR3: CASSLVVGNNEQFF; size: NA; D: NA; V: TRBV7-2; J: TRBJ2-1
DNA: TGTGCCACCGCGACGTGGGGGGCGGGTCAGCCCCAGCATTTT; CDR3: CATATWGAGQPQHF; size: NA; D: NA; V: TRBV15; J: TRBJ1-5
DNA: TGTGCCAGCAGCTTAGGGACAGCCTATAATGAAAAACTGTTTTTT; CDR3: CASSLGTAYNEKLFF; size: NA; D: NA; V: TRBV13; J: TRBJ1-4
DNA: TGCAGCGTTGAGAGCGGCGTAGTAGCCACAGATACGCAGTATTTT; CDR3: CSVESGVVATDTQYF; size: NA; D: NA; V: TRBV29-1; J: TRBJ2-3
DNA: TGCGCCAGCAGCCAGCAGACAGGGCAACTCTACGAGCAGTACTTC; CDR3: CASSQQTGQLYEQYF; size: once; D: TRBD1; V: TRBV4-3; J: TRBJ2-7
DNA: TGTGCCAGCTCCACCGGGACAGGGGGCACAGATACGCAGTATTTT; CDR3: CASSTGTGGTDTQYF; size: NA; D: TRBD1; V: TRBV18; J: TRBJ2-3
DNA: TGTGCCAGCAGTGAAACCCGTTTAAATCAGCCCCAGCATTTT; CDR3: CASSETRLNQPQHF; size: NA; D: NA; V: TRBV2; J: TRBJ1-5
DNA: TGTGCCATCAGTGAGTCAACAACCCACAATCAGCCCCAGCATTTT; CDR3: CAISESTTHNQPQHF; size: NA; D: NA; V: TRBV10-3; J: TRBJ1-5
DNA: TGTGCCAGCAGTCTGGGACAGGGAAACTACGAGCAGTACTTC; CDR3: CASSLGQGNYEQYF; size: NA; D: TRBD1; V: TRBV6-1; J: TRBJ2-7
DNA: TGTGCCAGCAGCGTCCGTACGACTAGCGGGAGGAACACCGGGGAGCTGTTTTTT; CDR3: CASSVRTTSGRNTGELFF; size: NA; D: TRBD2; V: TRBV9; J: TRBJ2-2
DNA: TGTGCCAGCAGCTTCATCCAGGGGAATGAGCAGTTCTTC; CDR3: CASSFIQGNEQFF; size: NA; D: NA; V: TRBV7-9; J: TRBJ2-1
DNA: TGTGCCAGCAGCGGGACCGGGGAGACCCAGTACTTC; CDR3: CASSGTGETQYF; size: NA; D: NA; V: TRBV25-1; J: TRBJ2-5
DNA: TGTGCCAGCAGCTTTTCCTCGGGGGGCGCCGGGGATGGCTACACCTTC; CDR3: CASSFSSGGAGDGYTF; size: NA; D: NA; V: TRBV5-4; J: TRBJ1-2
DNA: TGTGCCAGCAGCTTAGCGCGGGGGCAAGAGACCCAGTACTTC; CDR3: CASSLARGQETQYF; size: NA; D: TRBD2; V: TRBV7-9; J: TRBJ2-5
DNA: TGTGCCGGGCTAGGACAGCGCTCCCGCTATGGCTACACCTTC; CDR3: CAGLGQRSRYGYTF; size: NA; D: NA; V: TRBV30; J: TRBJ1-2
DNA: TGTGCCAGCAGTTACCCGACAGGGGAGTATGTTTACGAGCAGTACTTC; CDR3: CASSYPTGEYVYEQYF; size: NA; D: TRBD1; V: TRBV6-5; J: TRBJ2-7
DNA: TGTGCCTGGAGTGTAGGGCCCTACGAGCAGTACTTC; CDR3: CAWSVGPYEQYF; size: NA; D: NA; V: TRBV30; J: TRBJ2-7